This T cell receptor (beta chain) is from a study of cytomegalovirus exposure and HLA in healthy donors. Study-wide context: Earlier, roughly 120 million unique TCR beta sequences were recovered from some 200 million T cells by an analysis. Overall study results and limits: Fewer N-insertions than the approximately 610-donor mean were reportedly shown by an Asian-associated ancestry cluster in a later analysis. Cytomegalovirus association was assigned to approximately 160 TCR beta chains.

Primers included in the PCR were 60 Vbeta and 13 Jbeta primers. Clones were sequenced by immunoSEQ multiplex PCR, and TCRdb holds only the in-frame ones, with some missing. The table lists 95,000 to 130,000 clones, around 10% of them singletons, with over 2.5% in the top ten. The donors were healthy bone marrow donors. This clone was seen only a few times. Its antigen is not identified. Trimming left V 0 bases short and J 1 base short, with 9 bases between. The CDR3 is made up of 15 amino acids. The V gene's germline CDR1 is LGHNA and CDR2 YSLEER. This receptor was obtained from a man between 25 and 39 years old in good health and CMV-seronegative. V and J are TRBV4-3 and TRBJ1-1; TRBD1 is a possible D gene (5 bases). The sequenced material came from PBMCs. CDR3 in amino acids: CASSQEAGPNTEAFF. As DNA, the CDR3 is TGCGCCAGCAGCCAAGAGGCAGGGCCGAACACTGAAGCTTTCTTT.